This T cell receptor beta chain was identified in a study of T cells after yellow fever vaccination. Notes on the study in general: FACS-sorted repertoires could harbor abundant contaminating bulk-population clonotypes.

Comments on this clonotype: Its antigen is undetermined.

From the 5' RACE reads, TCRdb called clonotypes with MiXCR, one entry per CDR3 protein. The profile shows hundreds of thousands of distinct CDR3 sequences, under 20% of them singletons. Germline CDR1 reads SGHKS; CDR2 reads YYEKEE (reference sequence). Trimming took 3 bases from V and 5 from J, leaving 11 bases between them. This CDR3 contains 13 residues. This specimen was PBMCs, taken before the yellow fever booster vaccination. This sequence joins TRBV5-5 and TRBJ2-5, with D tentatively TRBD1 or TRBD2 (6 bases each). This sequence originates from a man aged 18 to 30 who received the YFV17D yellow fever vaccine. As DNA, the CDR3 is TGTGCCAGCAGCTCAGGGGAGGTGGAGACCCAGTACTTC. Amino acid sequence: CASSSGEVETQYF.